This T cell receptor beta chain emerged from a study of T-cell memory formation after mild COVID-19. As for the study in general: Clusters were largely donor specific.

Losses at the gene ends were 6 bases for V and 2 bases for J; bases not matched to a gene: 11. Germline-derived CDR1 and CDR2 are SGHAT and FQNNGV. The CDR3 consists of 16 residues. TCRdb fed the 5' RACE reads into MiXCR, producing one record per CDR3 protein. The sample lists about 360,000 distinct CDR3 sequences, 10% to 15% seen once, with about a fifth in the top ten. The sample taken for sequencing was PBMCs or a T cell subset sorted from them (not recorded which). This TCR was recovered from a man between 18 and 35 years old who had mild COVID-19 (a few samples of this study predate the infection). Cell type and time point are not known. The chain couples TRBV11-2 to TRBJ1-1; 8 positions agree with TRBD1. CDR3 loop: CASRTIGTGPNTEAFF. CDR3 DNA sequence: TGTGCCAGCAGGACAATAGGGACAGGACCTAACACTGAAGCTTTCTTT.